This T cell receptor (beta chain) appears in the sequencing data of a study of regulatory T cells in long-lasting Graves disease. Study information: Over 5 years of antithyroid drugs plus positive TSH receptor antibodies defined persistent Graves' disease. General study findings and limits: Having only a small sample size may have limited accuracy. There were preferences for TRBV28, TRBJ1-2 and TRBJ2-5 in persistent disease. Those with persistent disease had in common more public clonotypes (about 2,700) than new patients (around 910).

This clonotype was found once. Its antigen is still unknown. This could be a read error, since a much larger clone is one nucleotide away. The CDR3 extends over 15 amino acids. In germline, CDR1 is SEHNR, CDR2 FQNEAQ (reference sequence). The sample's time point: persistent/refractory GD, antithyroid drugs over 5 years with positive TRAb. Isolated PBMC RNA provided the starting material for the TCR library. Researchers made TCR beta libraries by using iRepertoire HTBI primers and running Arm-PCR on CDR3 regions. MiXCR, run by TCRdb on the multiplex PCR reads, gives a single entry per CDR3 protein. The sample consists of about 310,000 distinct CDR3 sequences, around a fifth of them appearing once.

The sample here was peripheral blood mononuclear cells (PBMCs), taken when the disease was refractory, from a patient treated with antithyroid drugs. The chain joins TRBV7-9 to TRBJ2-4; TRBD2 matches 10 bases. The receptor comes from a female donor with Graves disease. CDR3 sequence: CASSPAPAGGRFPHF. The DNA for the CDR3 is TGTGCCAGCAGCCCCGCCCCAGCGGGAGGGCGATTTCCGCACTTC.